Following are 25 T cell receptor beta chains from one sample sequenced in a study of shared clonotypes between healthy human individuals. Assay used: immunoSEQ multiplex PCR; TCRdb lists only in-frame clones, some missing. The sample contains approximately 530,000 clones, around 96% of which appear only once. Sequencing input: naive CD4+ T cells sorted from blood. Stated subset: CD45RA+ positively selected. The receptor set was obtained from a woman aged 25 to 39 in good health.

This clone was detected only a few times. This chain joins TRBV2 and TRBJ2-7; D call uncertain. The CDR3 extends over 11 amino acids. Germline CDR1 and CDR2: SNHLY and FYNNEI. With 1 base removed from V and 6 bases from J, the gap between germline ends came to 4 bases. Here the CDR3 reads CASSEGAEQYF. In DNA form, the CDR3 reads TGTGCCAGCAGTGAAGGTGCCGAGCAGTACTTC.

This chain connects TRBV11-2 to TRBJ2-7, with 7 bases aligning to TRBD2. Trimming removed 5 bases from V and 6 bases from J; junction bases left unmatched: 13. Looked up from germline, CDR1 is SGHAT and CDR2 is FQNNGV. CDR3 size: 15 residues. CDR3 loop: CASSPPLAMNGEQYF. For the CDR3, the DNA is TGTGCCAGCAGCCCACCACTAGCGATGAACGGCGAGCAGTACTTC.

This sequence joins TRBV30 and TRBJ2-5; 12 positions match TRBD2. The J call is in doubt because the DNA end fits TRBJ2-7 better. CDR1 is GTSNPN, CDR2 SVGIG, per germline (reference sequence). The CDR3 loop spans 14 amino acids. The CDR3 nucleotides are TGTGCCTGGAGTCAACTAGCGGGGGGCTACGAGCAGTACTTC. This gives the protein CAWSQLAGGYEQYF.

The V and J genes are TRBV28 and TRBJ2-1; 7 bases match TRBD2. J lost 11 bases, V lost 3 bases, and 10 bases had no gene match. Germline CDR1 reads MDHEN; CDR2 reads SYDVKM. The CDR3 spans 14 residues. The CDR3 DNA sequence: TGTGCCAGCAGTTTTCAGGGCGGGAGCGGCCAGCAGTTCTTC. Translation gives CASSFQGGSGQQFF.

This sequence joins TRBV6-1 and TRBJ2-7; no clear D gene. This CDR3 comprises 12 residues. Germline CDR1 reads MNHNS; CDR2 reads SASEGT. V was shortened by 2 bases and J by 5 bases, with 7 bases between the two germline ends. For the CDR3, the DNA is TGTGCCAGCAGTGAACGGGCGAACGAGCAGTACTTC. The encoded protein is CASSERANEQYF.

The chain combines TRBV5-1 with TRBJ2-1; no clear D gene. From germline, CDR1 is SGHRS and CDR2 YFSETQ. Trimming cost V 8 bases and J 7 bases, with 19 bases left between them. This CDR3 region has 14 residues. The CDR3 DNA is TGCGCCAGTTATCCAGACCGCCGTTGGAATGAGCAGTTCTTC. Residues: CASYPDRRWNEQFF.

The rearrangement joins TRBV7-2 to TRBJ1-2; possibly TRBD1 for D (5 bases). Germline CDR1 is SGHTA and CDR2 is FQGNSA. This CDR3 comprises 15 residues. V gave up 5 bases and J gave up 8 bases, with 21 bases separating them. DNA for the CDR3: TGTGCCAGCAGCACGGCCGGGACGCATAGTTACGGCTACACCTTC. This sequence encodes CASSTAGTHSYGYTF.

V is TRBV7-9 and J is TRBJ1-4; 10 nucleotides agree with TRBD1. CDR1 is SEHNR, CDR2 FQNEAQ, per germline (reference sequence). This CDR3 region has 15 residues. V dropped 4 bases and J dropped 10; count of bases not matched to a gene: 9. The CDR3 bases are TGTGCCAGCAGCTCGACAGGGGGCGCGTCGGGAAAACTGTTTTTT. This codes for CASSSTGGASGKLFF.

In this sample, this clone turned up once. The chain's CDR3 is CASSEEKGRTPRPEAFF. The CDR3 region has the DNA TGCGCCAGCAGTGAGGAGAAGGGAAGAACGCCTCGACCTGAAGCTTTCTTT. The genes are TRBV10-2 and TRBJ1-1; D unresolved. Germline lookup yields CDR1 WSHSY and CDR2 SAAADI. This CDR3 comprises 17 residues. Trimming stripped 2 bases from V and 6 bases from J, with 22 bases between.

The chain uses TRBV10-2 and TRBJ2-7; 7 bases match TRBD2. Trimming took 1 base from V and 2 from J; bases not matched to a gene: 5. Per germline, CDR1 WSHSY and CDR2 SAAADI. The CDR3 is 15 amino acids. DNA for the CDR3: TGCGCCAGCAGTGAGTGGGAGCGGGGAACCTACGAGCAGTACTTC. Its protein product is CASSEWERGTYEQYF.

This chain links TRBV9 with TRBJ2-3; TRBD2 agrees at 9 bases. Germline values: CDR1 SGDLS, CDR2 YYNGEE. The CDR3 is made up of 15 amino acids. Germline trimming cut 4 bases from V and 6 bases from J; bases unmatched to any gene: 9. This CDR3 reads CASSLNSGSSDTQYF. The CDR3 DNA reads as TGTGCCAGCAGCCTCAATAGCGGGAGCTCTGATACGCAGTATTTT.

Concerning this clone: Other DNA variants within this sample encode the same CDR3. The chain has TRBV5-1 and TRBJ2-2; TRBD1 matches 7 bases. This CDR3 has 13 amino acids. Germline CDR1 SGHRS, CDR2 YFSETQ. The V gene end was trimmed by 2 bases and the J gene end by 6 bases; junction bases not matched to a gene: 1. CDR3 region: CASSLQGPGELFF. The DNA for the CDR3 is TGCGCCAGCAGCTTACAGGGGCCCGGGGAGCTGTTTTTT.

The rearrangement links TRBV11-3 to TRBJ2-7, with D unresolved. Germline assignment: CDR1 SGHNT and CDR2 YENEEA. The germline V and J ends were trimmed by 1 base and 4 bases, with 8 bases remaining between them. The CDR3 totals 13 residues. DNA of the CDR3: TGTGCCAGCAGCTTAGGTCCTTCGTACGAGCAGTACTTC. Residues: CASSLGPSYEQYF.

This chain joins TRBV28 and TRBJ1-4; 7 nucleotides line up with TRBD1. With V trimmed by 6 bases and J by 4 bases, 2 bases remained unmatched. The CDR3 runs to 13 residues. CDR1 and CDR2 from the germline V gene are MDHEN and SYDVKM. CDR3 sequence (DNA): TGTGCCAGCAGGGGACAGTTTAATGAAAAACTGTTTTTT. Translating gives CASRGQFNEKLFF. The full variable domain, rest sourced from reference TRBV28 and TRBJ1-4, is DVKVTQSSRYLVKRTGEKVFLECVQDMDHENMFWYRQDPGLGLRLIYFSYDVKMKEKGDIPEGYSVSREKKERFSLILESASTNQTSMYLCASRGQFNEKLFFGSGTQLSVL.

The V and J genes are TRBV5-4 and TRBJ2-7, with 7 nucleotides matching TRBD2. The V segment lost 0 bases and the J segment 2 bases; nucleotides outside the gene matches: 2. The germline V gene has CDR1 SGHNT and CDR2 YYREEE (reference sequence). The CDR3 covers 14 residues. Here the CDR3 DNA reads TGTGCCAGCAGCTTGGGCGGGAGTCCCTACGAGCAGTACTTC. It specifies CASSLGGSPYEQYF.

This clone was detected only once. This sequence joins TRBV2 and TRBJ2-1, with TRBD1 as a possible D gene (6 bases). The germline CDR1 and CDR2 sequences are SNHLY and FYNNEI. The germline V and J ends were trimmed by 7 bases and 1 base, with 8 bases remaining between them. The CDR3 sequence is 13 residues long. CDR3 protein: CASIQGSYNEQFF. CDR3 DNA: TGTGCCAGCATACAGGGATCCTACAATGAGCAGTTCTTC.

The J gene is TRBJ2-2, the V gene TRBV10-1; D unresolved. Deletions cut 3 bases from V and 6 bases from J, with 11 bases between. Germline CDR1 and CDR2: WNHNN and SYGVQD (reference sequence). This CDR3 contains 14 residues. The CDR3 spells CASSERYTPGELFF. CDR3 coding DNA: TGCGCCAGCAGTGAACGGTACACCCCCGGGGAGCTGTTTTTT.

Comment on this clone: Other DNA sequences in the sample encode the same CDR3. The CDR3 is CASSQQGANTEAFF. The CDR3 DNA follows: TGTGCCAGCTCACAACAGGGGGCAAACACTGAAGCTTTCTTT. The chain carries TRBV18 and TRBJ1-1, with 9 bases lining up with TRBD1. CDR1 and CDR2 from the germline V gene are KGHSH and LQKENI. The CDR3 consists of 14 residues. V was pared by 4 bases and J by 2 bases, with 2 bases of the junction left unmatched.

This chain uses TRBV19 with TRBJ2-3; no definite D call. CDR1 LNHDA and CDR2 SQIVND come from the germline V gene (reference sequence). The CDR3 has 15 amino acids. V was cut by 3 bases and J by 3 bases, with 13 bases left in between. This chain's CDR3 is CASSMRQDKTDTQYF. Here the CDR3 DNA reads TGTGCCAGTAGTATGAGGCAGGATAAAACAGATACGCAGTATTTT.

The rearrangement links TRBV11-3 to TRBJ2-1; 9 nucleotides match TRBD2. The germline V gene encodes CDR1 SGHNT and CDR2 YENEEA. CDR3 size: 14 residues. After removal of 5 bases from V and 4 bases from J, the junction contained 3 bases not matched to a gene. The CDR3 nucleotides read TGTGCCAGCAGCGAGGGACTAGCATACAATGAGCAGTTCTTC. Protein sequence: CASSEGLAYNEQFF.

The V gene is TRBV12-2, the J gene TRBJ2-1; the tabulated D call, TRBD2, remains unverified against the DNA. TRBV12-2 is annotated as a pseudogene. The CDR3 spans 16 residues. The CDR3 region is CASRPRGGDQRNEQFF. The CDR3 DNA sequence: TGTGCAAGTCGCCCAAGGGGGGGGGACCAACGAAATGAGCAGTTCTTC.

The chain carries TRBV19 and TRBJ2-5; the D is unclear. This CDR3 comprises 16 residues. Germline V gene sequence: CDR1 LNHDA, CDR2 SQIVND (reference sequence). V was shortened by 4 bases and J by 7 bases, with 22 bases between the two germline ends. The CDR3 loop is CASSTYRIQIMGTQYF. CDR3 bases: TGTGCCAGTAGTACTTATCGCATACAAATTATGGGGACCCAGTACTTC.

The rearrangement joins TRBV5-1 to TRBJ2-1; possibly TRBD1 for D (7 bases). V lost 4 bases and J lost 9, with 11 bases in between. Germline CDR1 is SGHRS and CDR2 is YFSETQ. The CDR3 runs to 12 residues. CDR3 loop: CASSRQGGEQFF. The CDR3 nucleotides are TGCGCCAGCAGCCGACAGGGAGGTGAGCAGTTCTTC.

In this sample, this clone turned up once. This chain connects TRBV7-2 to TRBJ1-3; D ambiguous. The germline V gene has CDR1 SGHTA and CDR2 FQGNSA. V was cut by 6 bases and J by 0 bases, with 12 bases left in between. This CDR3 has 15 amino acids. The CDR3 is CASSSASHSGNTIYF. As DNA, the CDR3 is TGTGCCAGCAGTTCCGCCTCTCACTCTGGAAACACCATATATTTT.

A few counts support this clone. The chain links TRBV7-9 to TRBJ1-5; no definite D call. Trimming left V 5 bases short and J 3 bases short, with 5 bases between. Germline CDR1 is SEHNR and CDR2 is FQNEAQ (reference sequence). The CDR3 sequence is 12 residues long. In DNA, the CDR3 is TGTGCCAGCAGCCCTCCCAATCAGCCCCAGCATTTT. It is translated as CASSPPNQPQHF.